This TCR beta chain was identified during a study of T cell repertoires in cytomegalovirus infection. On the study more broadly: Alongside well-studied HLA-B-restricted CMV epitopes, recently identified HLA-C-restricted CMV epitopes were also used.

This clonotype was recorded a few times. Its antigen remains unknown. V lost 5 bases, J lost 4 bases, and 18 bases lay in between. This CDR3 is built from 16 residues. Germline V lookup: CDR1 SEHNR, CDR2 FQNEAQ (reference sequence). TCRdb recomputed calls from the reads with MiXCR, one row per CDR3 protein. The data show tens of thousands of distinct CDR3 sequences, 35% to 45% seen once. The rearrangement joins TRBV7-9 to TRBJ2-1; either TRBD1 or TRBD2 may fit D (6 bases each). Sequenced material: CD8+ T cells from cultured PBMCs, taken from culture after CMV antigen stimulation. The receptor's source is a human donor in good health (CMV status not recorded). Some clones in this sample may be carry-over from other donors' samples. In nucleotides, the CDR3 is TGTGCCAGCAGCGCGGCGGGGACAAGTCCTTACAATGAGCAGTTCTTC. Translation: CASSAAGTSPYNEQFF.